The text below deals with one T cell receptor (beta chain). The antigen remains unidentified. All participating donors were Caucasian adults from Nashville, Tennessee. Assay runs were performed at deep level. Original processing methods: From ImmunoSEQ came sequences covering only the junction and carrying no quality scores, so filtering differed. Using immunoSEQ multiplex PCR, the repertoire was profiled, and TCRdb retains in-frame clones only, with some absent. V, J and clone size reflect that table, while D and trimming were determined from the DNA. The data show about 180,000 clones, about 93% seen once. This record comes from a study of shared clonotypes between healthy human individuals. This CDR3 contains 15 residues. Germline lookup yields CDR1 ENHRY and CDR2 SYGVKD. V lost 6 bases and J lost 0, with 14 bases in between. Study results and caveats: There were few donors, and this limited the genetic and exposure-history diversity represented.

Sequenced: naive CD4+ T cells sorted from blood. Subset here: CD45RA+ positively selected. The receptor comes from a woman between 25 and 40 years old in good health. The rearrangement uses TRBV10-3 and TRBJ1-1; no definite D call. The CDR3 reads CAISPFGRLNTEAFF. DNA of the CDR3: TGTGCCATCAGCCCATTCGGACGGTTGAACACTGAAGCTTTCTTT.